Here is one T cell receptor beta chain with its context. The antigen is unknown. This entry is derived from a study of beta chain features in type 1 diabetes. About the research overall: When patients were set against healthy donors, age, gender and cell yields were similar.

The CDR3 has 15 residues. CDR1 and CDR2 (germline): LGHNT, FRNRAP. V shed 1 base, J shed 2 bases, and the junction held 2 bases outside the gene matches. It was via CD45RO/CCR7/CD25/CD127/CD95/CD27 that CD4+ naive, central memory, regulatory and stem cell-like memory cells were sorted. The investigators reverse transcribed all of the isolated RNA, so they sequenced expressed TCRB transcripts. Naive, central memory and regulatory T cell samples averaged around 3.9 million immunoSEQ reads each. Sequencing was performed with immunoSEQ multiplex PCR; in TCRdb, only in-frame clones are kept and a portion is missing. The sample includes around 140,000 clones, around a tenth of them seen just once. Whole-study results and caveats: Researchers reported that naive, central memory and Treg TCRB repertoires appeared more similar in patients than in healthy donors.

The specimen sequenced was central memory CD4+ T cells from blood. The rearrangement joins TRBV12-5 to TRBJ2-4; 7 bases line up with TRBD1. The clonotype originates from a woman in her 40s in good health. The CDR3 spells CASGLATGSKNIQYF. As DNA, the CDR3 is TGTGCTAGTGGTTTGGCGACAGGGTCCAAAAACATTCAGTACTTC.